Shown below are 4 T cell receptor beta chains from a single sample sequenced in a study of metastatic and nonmetastatic thyroid tumors. Prior to thyroid surgery, none of the patients had received any treatment. TCRdb re-clonotyped the PCR reads via MiXCR. The sample holds under 20,000 clones; about a quarter are singletons and the top ten take around 5.8%. The sequencing input was blood. The receptors here all came from a female donor with papillary thyroid cancer or a benign thyroid nodule (not recorded which). Some clones in this sample may be carry-over from other donors' samples.

In its sample, this clone ranks as medium-sized. The rearrangement links TRBV20-1 to TRBJ2-7; D is unresolved. The germline CDR1 and CDR2 sequences are DFQATT and SNEGSKA (reference sequence). The CDR3 consists of 14 residues. V was pared by 1 base and J by 3 bases, with 13 bases between. The CDR3 is CSARALGAYYEQYF. CDR3 DNA sequence: TGCAGTGCTAGAGCGTTGGGTGCCTACTACGAGCAGTACTTC.

V gene TRBV13 combines with J gene TRBJ2-3, with 7 bases identical to TRBD2. This CDR3 comprises 15 residues. Germline CDR1 and CDR2: PRHDT and FYEKMQ (reference sequence). V was clipped by 5 bases and J by 4 bases; unmatched bases: 9. DNA for the CDR3: TGTGCCAGCAGCCTGGGTTCTAGCGGCGCAGATACGCAGTATTTT. Its protein product is CASSLGSSGADTQYF.

The chain couples TRBV11-1 to TRBJ1-5; D possibly corresponds to TRBD1 (6 bases). V lost 3 bases, J lost 7 bases, and 19 bases lay in between. This CDR3 region has 16 residues. Germline loops: CDR1 SGHAT, CDR2 FQDESV (reference sequence). CDR3 sequence reads: CASSLGRGFRCQPQHF. CDR3 in DNA: TGTGCCAGCAGCTTGGGCAGGGGATTCCGGTGCCAGCCCCAGCATTTT.

This clone qualifies as medium-sized. The chain couples TRBV6-4 to TRBJ2-1; 10 bases are a match to TRBD1. Germline CDR1 is MRHNA and CDR2 is SNTAGT. The CDR3 sequence is 14 residues long. Trimming cost V 4 bases and J 8 bases; bases outside gene matches: 5. For the CDR3, the DNA is TGTGCCAGCAGTGCGACAGGGGGCTGGGATGAGCAGTTCTTC. Translated, it gives CASSATGGWDEQFF.